The T cell receptor (beta chain) described here comes from a study of blood T cell repertoires in COVID-19. Study overall: There were acute and convalescent COVID-19 samples, and they came from the United States, Italy and Spain. PBMCs, B-cell-depleted T cells, or T cells were the source of the cDNA or gDNA that made up the material.

This CDR3 contains 11 residues. Trimming pared 7 bases from V and 4 bases from J, leaving 6 bases between. In this sample, this clone turned up once. In the original processing: Researchers report that nucleated cell counts were estimated from reference gene primer amplification. This table comes from immunoSEQ multiplex PCR, and its TCRdb copy is limited to in-frame clones, with some not included. Clonal size and the V and J genes are those of that table, whereas D and trimming came from the DNA. Among 200,000 to 300,000 clones listed, just under 90% were seen once. This TCR was sampled from a woman between 40 and 50 years old with acute or convalescent COVID-19. Material for sequencing was peripheral blood. The chain recombines TRBV12-3 or TRBV12-4 with TRBJ2-3; D uncertain. The CDR3 DNA sequence: TGTGCCAGCAAACTCTCAGATACGCAGTATTTT. Its translation: CASKLSDTQYF.